These 28 T cell receptor beta chains were all obtained from the same sample, sequenced in a study of regulatory T cells in long-lasting Graves disease. Time point: newly diagnosed GD, antithyroid drugs for less than 3 months. Construction of the TCR library relied on RNA isolated from PBMCs. Building the TCR beta libraries relied on iRepertoire HTBI primers, and CDR3 regions underwent Arm-PCR. Using its own MiXCR run on the multiplex PCR reads, TCRdb lists one record per CDR3 protein. The sample carries about 320,000 distinct CDR3 sequences, 18% recorded once. Sequencing was performed on peripheral blood mononuclear cells (PBMCs), taken at new diagnosis, from a patient treated with antithyroid drugs. The source of these receptors is a female donor with Graves disease.

This clonotype came up a few times. One end of the junction does not line up with germline, which may come from a read error. The chain links TRBV20-1 to TRBJ1-1; D remains unclear. Looked up from germline, CDR1 is DFQATT and CDR2 is SNEGSKA (reference sequence). This CDR3 contains 15 residues. In DNA, the CDR3 is TGCGGTGCTAGAGATACCGGGATCTCGAACACTGAAGCTTTCTTT. Its protein product is CGARDTGISNTEAFF.

V usage is TRBV5-1 and J usage is TRBJ2-1; tentative D call: TRBD2 (6 bases). V dropped 0 bases and J dropped 4 bases, with 20 bases sitting between them. Germline values: CDR1 SGHRS, CDR2 YFSETQ. There are 18 residues in the CDR3. The CDR3 reads CASSLVLSFLATYNEQFF. The CDR3 DNA is TGCGCCAGCAGCTTGGTATTATCGTTCCTAGCGACTTACAATGAGCAGTTCTTC.

A remark on this clonotype: A read error likely explains this, since a far larger clone differs by one base. CDR3 DNA sequence: TGTGCCAGCAGTAAGGAAGGGACCCAGTACTTC. Residues: CASSKEGTQYF. V gene TRBV12-3 or TRBV12-4 combines with J gene TRBJ2-3; D uncertain. The assigned J gene may be wrong: the sequence end matches TRBJ2-5 better. The CDR3 loop spans 11 amino acids.

This clonotype has ten or more counts. The chain carries TRBV5-4 and TRBJ2-5; TRBD1 might be the D (6 bases). V was pared by 4 bases and J by 5 bases, with 21 bases between. The CDR3 contains 16 residues. Germline values: CDR1 SGHNT, CDR2 YYREEE (reference sequence). DNA for the CDR3: TGTGCCAGCAGCGAGATGCCTGGTGGAGACAGGGAGACCCAGTACTTC. Protein sequence: CASSEMPGGDRETQYF.

In this sample, this clonotype turned up many times. The CDR3 DNA follows: TGTGCCAGCAGCCAGGGATACACCGGGGAGCTGTTTTTT. It yields the protein CASSQGYTGELFF. The gene calls are TRBV3-1 and TRBJ2-2; D is ambiguous. V was clipped by 3 bases and J by 3 bases, with 5 bases between them. The CDR3 extends over 13 amino acids. The germline gives CDR1 LGHDT, CDR2 YNNKEL (reference sequence). The whole variable domain, filled in from reference TRBV3-1 and TRBJ2-2, reads DTAVSQTPKYLVTQMGNDKSIKCEQNLGHDTMYWYKQDSKKFLKIMFSYNNKELIINETVPNRFSPKSPDKAHLNLHINSLELGDSAVYFCASSQGYTGELFFGEGSRLTVL.

The table lists this clonotype with many counts. The chain has TRBV10-3 and TRBJ1-5, with D possibly being TRBD1 (5 bases). Between the trimmed V and J ends, which lost 10 bases and 3 bases, there was a span of 16 bases. Germline V gives CDR1 ENHRY, CDR2 SYGVKD. The CDR3 sequence is 14 residues long. CDR3 DNA sequence: TGTGCCACCGACGGGGGGGAAATCAATCAGCCCCAGCATTTT. As protein: CATDGGEINQPQHF.

This clonotype was detected many times. The chain combines TRBV15 with TRBJ2-7; 10 bases are shared with TRBD2. From germline, CDR1 is LNHNV and CDR2 YYDKDF (reference sequence). J lost 3 bases, V lost 0 bases, and 5 bases had no gene match. CDR3 size: 16 residues. This CDR3 is CATSRDQASGSYEQYF. CDR3 sequence (DNA): TGTGCCACCAGCAGAGATCAGGCTAGCGGGAGCTACGAGCAGTACTTC.

The chain uses TRBV27 and TRBJ1-1, with D maybe TRBD1 (6 bases). The CDR3 is 17 residues long. Per the germline V gene, CDR1 is MNHEY and CDR2 is SMNVEV (reference sequence). Trimming pared 5 bases from V and 2 bases from J, leaving 21 bases between. In DNA form, the CDR3 reads TGTGCCAGCAGTGAAAATGTGGAGGACAGATACAACACTGAAGCTTTCTTT. Protein: CASSENVEDRYNTEAFF.

This clonotype was detected ten times or more. Possible read error: a much larger clone is one base away. The conserved final phenylalanine or tryptophan is absent from the CDR3, which likely points to a read error. The chain joins TRBV11-2 to TRBJ2-2; 8 bases match TRBD1. V was clipped by 4 bases and J by 5 bases; unmatched bases: 6. This CDR3 has 15 amino acids. Germline assignment: CDR1 SGHAT and CDR2 FQNNGV. This CDR3 reads CASSSGQGWTGELFS. CDR3 in DNA: TGTGCCAGCAGCTCCGGACAGGGATGGACCGGGGAGCTGTTTTCT.

This clonotype was counted a few times. A read error may produce the germline difference seen at one junction end. J is TRBJ2-3 and V is TRBV2; the match to TRBD2 covers 7 bases. CDR3 length equals 14 residues. Germline V gives CDR1 SNHLY, CDR2 FYNNEI. This CDR3 is CVSLLAISTDTQYF. In DNA form, the CDR3 reads TGTGTCAGCCTACTAGCGATTAGCACAGATACGCAGTATTTT.

This clonotype was picked up many times. V and J are TRBV2 and TRBJ1-5, with TRBD1 as a possible D gene (6 bases). This CDR3 is built from 13 residues. CDR1 and CDR2 (germline): SNHLY, FYNNEI. The germline V and J ends were trimmed by 7 bases and 4 bases, with 11 bases remaining between them. CDR3 in amino acids: CASIQDSNQPQHF. The CDR3 DNA sequence: TGTGCCAGCATTCAGGACAGTAATCAGCCCCAGCATTTT.

This clonotype was counted many times. This chain connects TRBV20-1 to TRBJ2-3; D gene unclear. The CDR3 contains 13 residues. Germline CDR1 reads DFQATT; CDR2 reads SNEGSKA (reference sequence). Trimming took 0 bases from V and 0 from J, leaving 4 bases between them. The CDR3 nucleotides read TGCAGTGCTAGAGATGTGAGCACAGATACGCAGTATTTT. It specifies CSARDVSTDTQYF.

This clonotype came up many times. The V call is TRBV6-2 or TRBV6-3, the J call TRBJ2-5; D possibly corresponds to TRBD2 (6 bases). The V gene's germline CDR1 is MNHEY and CDR2 SVGEGT. The CDR3 contains 12 residues. V was pared by 7 bases and J by 2 bases, with 8 bases between. Here the CDR3 reads CASTAGQETQYF. DNA for the CDR3: TGTGCCAGCACGGCGGGGCAAGAGACCCAGTACTTC.

This clonotype was observed many times. The chain joins TRBV11-3 to TRBJ1-4; D gene ambiguous. Looked up from germline, CDR1 is SGHNT and CDR2 is YENEEA. V was cut by 5 bases and J by 12 bases, with 7 bases left in between. The CDR3 covers 10 residues. The DNA of the CDR3 is TGTGCCAGCAGCGGAGTCGAACTGTTTTTT. Amino acid sequence: CASSGVELFF.

A remark on this clonotype: A much larger clone sits a single nucleotide away, making a read error possible. The CDR3 here is CASSLGRADVLTF. CDR3 sequence (DNA): TGTGCCAGCAGTTTAGGCCGGGCCGACGTCCTGACTTTC. The rearrangement links TRBV11-2 to TRBJ2-6; D call uncertain. Germline CDR1 and CDR2: SGHAT and FQNNGV. There are 13 residues in the CDR3.

The chain recombines TRBV12-3 or TRBV12-4 with TRBJ2-7; D may be TRBD2 (5 bases). This CDR3 is 14 amino acids long. Trimming cost V 6 bases and J 4 bases, with 16 bases left between them. As DNA, the CDR3 is TGTGCCAGCAGCCAAGATAGAGGGAAATACGAGCAGTACTTC. Translated, it gives CASSQDRGKYEQYF.

As for this clonotype: A single base separates this from a much larger clone, so it may be a read error. V is TRBV11-2 and J is TRBJ2-1, with D perhaps TRBD1 (8 bases). The J call is doubtful: the DNA matches TRBJ2-5 better. CDR1 SGHAT and CDR2 FQNNGV come from the germline V gene. CDR3 size: 16 residues. In DNA, the CDR3 is TGTGCCAGCAGTAACAGGGGGGGGAGGGACCAAGAGACCCAGTACTTC. It yields the protein CASSNRGGRDQETQYF.

This clonotype came up many times. The chain carries TRBV27 and TRBJ2-1; perhaps TRBD1 as D (6 bases). The CDR3 spans 13 residues. Germline V lookup: CDR1 MNHEY, CDR2 SMNVEV (reference sequence). V lost 5 bases to trimming and J lost 8 bases, with 13 bases between them. This chain's CDR3 is CASSRYRVDEQFF. The CDR3 DNA sequence: TGTGCCAGCAGTCGCTACAGGGTAGATGAGCAGTTCTTC.

This clonotype has more than one count but fewer than ten. The gene calls are TRBV19 and TRBJ1-2, with D possibly TRBD1 on 6 matching bases. V was clipped by 7 bases and J by 5 bases, with 14 bases between them. Germline values: CDR1 LNHDA, CDR2 SQIVND (reference sequence). This CDR3 is built from 13 residues. CDR3 loop: CASTRGGRYGYTF. CDR3 sequence (DNA): TGTGCCAGTACCAGGGGCGGTCGTTATGGCTACACCTTC.

In this sample, this clonotype turned up a few times. The V gene is TRBV14, the J gene TRBJ1-2; D ambiguous. Trimming took 0 bases from V and 3 from J, leaving 11 bases between them. This CDR3 region has 15 residues. Looked up from germline, CDR1 is SGHDN and CDR2 is FVKESK. DNA for the CDR3: TGTGCCAGCAGCCAAGATAGTGGAGCCCACTATGGCTACACCTTC. Its protein is CASSQDSGAHYGYTF.

This rearrangement joins TRBV25-1 to TRBJ2-1; 7 bases agree with TRBD2. The CDR3 sequence is 14 residues long. Germline-derived CDR1 and CDR2 are MGHDK and SYGVNS. V lost 3 bases, J lost 7 bases, and 6 bases stayed unmatched. CDR3 bases: TGTGCCAGCAGTGACGGCGGGAGTCGTAATGAGCAGTTCTTC. Protein: CASSDGGSRNEQFF.

This clonotype has at least ten counts. This sequence joins TRBV12-3 or TRBV12-4 and TRBJ1-1; 7 bases are a match to TRBD1. There are 13 residues in the CDR3. Trimming removed 10 bases from V and 5 bases from J; junction bases left unmatched: 10. The chain's CDR3 is CATVIQGRTEAFF. The CDR3 nucleotides are TGTGCCACCGTCATACAGGGGCGGACTGAAGCTTTCTTT.

This clonotype was recorded at least ten times. The chain joins TRBV7-2 to TRBJ2-1; D uncertain. V lost 3 bases and J lost 7, with 13 bases in between. CDR3 length: 14 amino acids. Germline lookup yields CDR1 SGHTA and CDR2 FQGNSA. The CDR3: CASSFPGPTNEQFF. As DNA, the CDR3 is TGTGCCAGCAGCTTCCCCGGTCCTACTAATGAGCAGTTCTTC.

This clonotype was recorded at least ten times. This sequence joins TRBV27 and TRBJ1-1; TRBD1 matches 11 bases. Germline CDR1 is MNHEY and CDR2 is SMNVEV (reference sequence). The CDR3 totals 15 residues. The junction had 4 bases not matched to a gene; V was cut back by 4 bases and J by 3 bases. CDR3 amino acids: CASSWDRGVDTEAFF. Here the CDR3 DNA reads TGTGCCAGCAGTTGGGACAGGGGGGTGGACACTGAAGCTTTCTTT.

This clonotype was picked up a small number of times. V is TRBV9 and J is TRBJ2-3; 7 bases align to TRBD1. Germline CDR1 reads SGDLS; CDR2 reads YYNGEE. The CDR3 runs to 17 residues. V was pared by 4 bases and J by 0 bases, with 11 bases of the junction left unmatched. This CDR3 is CASSPQTDRVSTDTQYF. The DNA of the CDR3 is TGTGCCAGCAGCCCGCAAACCGACAGGGTCAGCACAGATACGCAGTATTTT.

In this sample, this clonotype turned up many times. The V call is TRBV5-1, the J call TRBJ1-5, with 8 bases identical to TRBD1. The ends lost 1 base at V and 4 bases at J; junction bases unmatched: 7. Per germline, CDR1 SGHRS and CDR2 YFSETQ. CDR3 length equals 16 residues. The CDR3 sequence: CASSLFGGQANQPQHF. The CDR3 DNA sequence: TGCGCCAGCAGCTTGTTTGGGGGACAGGCTAATCAGCCCCAGCATTTT.

The chain links TRBV19 to TRBJ2-1, with no clear D. Trimming removed 5 bases from V and 0 bases from J, with 8 bases in between. The CDR3 extends over 14 amino acids. Germline V gives CDR1 LNHDA, CDR2 SQIVND (reference sequence). CDR3 sequence: CASSRRSSYNEQFF. CDR3 in DNA: TGTGCCAGTAGTCGGCGGAGCTCCTACAATGAGCAGTTCTTC. Full variable domain (rest looked up from reference TRBV19 and TRBJ2-1): DGGITQSPKYLFRKEGQNVTLSCEQNLNHDAMYWYRQDPGQGLRLIYYSQIVNDFQKGDIAEGYSVSREKKESFPLTVTSAQKNPTAFYLCASSRRSSYNEQFFGPGTRLTVL.

V and J are TRBV20-1 and TRBJ2-2, with no clear D. V lost 6 bases, J lost 4 bases, and 12 bases lay in between. CDR3 length: 13 amino acids. In germline, CDR1 is DFQATT, CDR2 SNEGSKA (reference sequence). CDR3 sequence: CSADIGTTGELFF. CDR3 sequence (DNA): TGCAGTGCCGACATCGGAACCACCGGGGAGCTGTTTTTT.